This passage covers 30 T cell receptor beta chains from one sample sequenced in a study of beta chain features in type 1 diabetes. The whole isolated RNA underwent reverse transcription, so sequencing captured expressed TCRB transcripts. TCRdb's table, derived via immunoSEQ multiplex PCR, lists solely in-frame clones and lacks some. Of 65,000 to 100,000 clones listed, 25% to 35% are singletons. The specimen sequenced was stem cell memory CD4+ T cells from blood. The source of these receptors is a woman between 18 and 29 years old in good health.

V gene TRBV5-5 combines with J gene TRBJ1-5, with a tentative D call TRBD1 (5 bases). Germline V gene sequence: CDR1 SGHKS, CDR2 YYEKEE (reference sequence). The V and J ends lost 3 bases and 4 bases respectively, with 11 bases between them. The CDR3 consists of 14 residues. CDR3 region: CASSYPGRNQPQHF. The CDR3 region has the DNA TGTGCCAGCAGCTACCCAGGGAGGAATCAGCCCCAGCATTTT.

The rearrangement uses TRBV7-9 and TRBJ2-2, with 10 bases matching TRBD2. The germline CDR1 and CDR2 sequences are SEHNR and FQNEAQ (reference sequence). The CDR3 sequence is 17 residues long. V gave up 5 bases and J gave up 0 bases; unmatched junction bases: 6. The CDR3 bases are TGTGCCAGCAGCGCCCTCGGACTAGCGGCGAACACCGGGGAGCTGTTTTTT. Translation gives CASSALGLAANTGELFF.

V gene TRBV10-3 combines with J gene TRBJ2-2; 8 nucleotides match TRBD1. Germline V CDR1 and CDR2: ENHRY, SYGVKD. The CDR3 contains 14 residues. V dropped 9 bases and J dropped 2; count of bases not matched to a gene: 5. CDR3 coding DNA: TGTGCCATAGACAGGGGTGCTAACACCGGGGAGCTGTTTTTT. It translates to CAIDRGANTGELFF.

The sample holds a few counts of this clone. The chain links TRBV4-1 to TRBJ2-3; maybe TRBD2 (6 bases). The germline V gene encodes CDR1 MGHRA and CDR2 YSYEKL. Trimming cost V 6 bases and J 2 bases, with 15 bases left between them. This CDR3 spans 15 amino acids. CDR3 coding DNA: TGCGCCAGCAGAAACACGGGAGCGAACACAGATACGCAGTATTTT. Translated, it gives CASRNTGANTDTQYF.

This chain links TRBV6-6 with TRBJ1-2, with 8 bases matching TRBD1. V shed 6 bases and J 3 bases; nucleotides not matched to a gene: 3. The CDR3 runs to 13 residues. Germline-derived CDR1 and CDR2 are MNHNY and SVGAGI (reference sequence). As DNA, the CDR3 is TGTGCCAGCAGCCAGACAGGGGACTATGGCTACACCTTC. The encoded protein is CASSQTGDYGYTF.

The rearrangement links TRBV19 to TRBJ2-6; possibly TRBD2 for D (6 bases). From germline, CDR1 is LNHDA and CDR2 SQIVND (reference sequence). Trimming removed 3 bases at V and 1 base at J, with 10 bases between. There are 16 residues in the CDR3. CDR3 amino acids: CASSIQGLSGANVLTF. The CDR3 coding sequence is TGTGCCAGTAGTATTCAGGGACTTTCTGGGGCCAACGTCCTGACTTTC.

This clone was found a few times. The chain couples TRBV15 to TRBJ2-5, with 8 positions matching TRBD1. The V and J ends lost 9 bases and 5 bases, in that order; junction bases with no gene match: 5. Looked up from germline, CDR1 is LNHNV and CDR2 is YYDKDF (reference sequence). The CDR3 contains 12 residues. The CDR3 here is CATSRGRETQYF. The CDR3 DNA reads as TGTGCCACTTCCAGGGGGCGGGAGACCCAGTACTTC.

J is TRBJ2-7 and V is TRBV19; no definite D call. This CDR3 has 13 residues. Per the germline V gene, CDR1 is LNHDA and CDR2 is SQIVND (reference sequence). V lost 1 base and J 4 bases, leaving 8 bases between the germline ends. Here the CDR3 DNA reads TGTGCCAGTAGTATAGGAAACGGGTACGAGCAGTACTTC. Amino acid sequence: CASSIGNGYEQYF.

This sequence joins TRBV7-9 and TRBJ2-4, with a tentative D call TRBD2 (5 bases). Trimming cost V 3 bases and J 1 base, with 10 bases left between them. The CDR3 has 15 residues. Germline V gives CDR1 SEHNR, CDR2 FQNEAQ (reference sequence). CDR3 DNA: TGTGCCAGCAGCTTCGGGATAAGTGCCAAAAACATTCAGTACTTC. Amino acids: CASSFGISAKNIQYF.

This clone was picked up a small number of times. The V gene is TRBV29-1, the J gene TRBJ1-5; TRBD1 matches at 8 bases. The CDR3 contains 14 residues. Germline-derived CDR1 and CDR2 are SQVTM and ANQGSEA. After removal of 5 bases from V and 2 bases from J, the junction contained 5 bases not matched to a gene. CDR3 nucleotide sequence: TGCAGCGTTAGCGGACAGGGACGCAATCAGCCCCAGCATTTT. Translation gives CSVSGQGRNQPQHF.

The table lists this clone with a few counts. The CDR3 is CASSARPSGGVTDTQYF. The CDR3 DNA follows: TGTGCCAGCAGCGCTAGGCCTAGCGGAGGGGTCACAGATACGCAGTATTTT. The chain employs TRBV11-3 and TRBJ2-3; 7 nucleotides agree with TRBD2. V was pared by 5 bases and J by 2 bases, with 13 bases of the junction left unmatched. Germline loops: CDR1 SGHNT, CDR2 YENEEA. The CDR3 runs to 17 residues. Full variable domain (remainder filled in from reference TRBV11-3 and TRBJ2-3): EAGVVQSPRYKIIEKKQPVAFWCNPISGHNTLYWYLQNLGQGPELLIRYENEEAVDDSQLPKDRFSAERLKGVDSTLKIQPAELGDSAVYLCASSARPSGGVTDTQYFGPGTRLTVL.

This chain links TRBV5-1 with TRBJ2-2; 11 bases agree with TRBD2. This CDR3 comprises 15 residues. Germline V gene sequence: CDR1 SGHRS, CDR2 YFSETQ. With 4 bases clipped from V and 7 bases from J, the junction kept 6 bases outside the gene matches. CDR3 bases: TGCGCCAGCAGCCCAGCCGGGACTAGCGGCGGGGAGCTGTTTTTT. Amino acids: CASSPAGTSGGELFF.

The rearrangement joins TRBV4-3 to TRBJ2-3; TRBD2 aligns across 9 bases. CDR1 and CDR2 (germline): LGHNA, YSLEER. The CDR3 covers 17 residues. With V trimmed by 1 base and J by 4 bases, 9 bases remained unmatched. The CDR3 is CASSQGQAGGWADTQYF. In DNA form, the CDR3 reads TGCGCCAGCAGCCAAGGACAAGCGGGAGGCTGGGCAGATACGCAGTATTTT.

The V gene is TRBV9, the J gene TRBJ1-4; 7 bases align to TRBD1. V lost 0 bases to trimming and J lost 8 bases; unmatched junction nucleotides: 4. Germline V gene lookup returns CDR1 SGDLS and CDR2 YYNGEE. This CDR3 contains 14 residues. As DNA, the CDR3 is TGTGCCAGCAGCGTAGCCGGGACAGCGGAAAAACTGTTTTTT. Translated: CASSVAGTAEKLFF.

The genes are TRBV5-1 and TRBJ2-5, with 10 bases identical to TRBD2. The V segment lost 5 bases and the J segment 4 bases; nucleotides outside the gene matches: 5. The CDR3 has 14 amino acids. Germline CDR1 and CDR2: SGHRS and YFSETQ. CDR3 nucleotide sequence: TGCGCCAGCAGACCTCTAGCGGGGGCAGAGACCCAGTACTTC. Its protein product is CASRPLAGAETQYF.

The rearrangement joins TRBV10-3 to TRBJ2-3, with D possibly TRBD1 on 5 matching bases. Germline V gene data show CDR1 as ENHRY and CDR2 as SYGVKD. Trimming left V 2 bases short and J 4 bases short, with 16 bases between. The CDR3 runs 16 residues. The CDR3 loop reads CAISEPQGQGSDTQYF. CDR3 DNA sequence: TGTGCCATCAGTGAGCCCCAGGGTCAGGGCTCAGATACGCAGTATTTT.

The rearrangement uses TRBV6-5 and TRBJ1-6; D perhaps matches TRBD1 (5 bases). Trimming removed 7 bases at V and 10 bases at J, with 17 bases between. Germline lookup yields CDR1 MNHEY and CDR2 SVGAGI. This CDR3 has 14 amino acids. CDR3 bases: TGTGCCAGCACCAAAGGGGAGGGAGGCTCACCCCTCCACTTT. Translating gives CASTKGEGGSPLHF.

This clone came up a few times. The chain links TRBV19 to TRBJ1-1; D ambiguous. CDR3 length: 12 amino acids. V was shortened by 8 bases and J by 1 base, with 8 bases between the two germline ends. CDR1 LNHDA and CDR2 SQIVND come from the germline V gene (reference sequence). CDR3 nucleotides: TGTGCCAGTGGCAGACAGAACACTGAAGCTTTCTTT. Residues: CASGRQNTEAFF.

The chain is built from TRBV6-5 and TRBJ1-2; D is unclear. Germline loops: CDR1 MNHEY, CDR2 SVGAGI. Trimming removed 6 bases from V and 3 bases from J, with 17 bases in between. This CDR3 comprises 15 residues. The CDR3 loop reads CASRRGKALDYGYTF. The CDR3 region has the DNA TGTGCCAGCAGAAGAGGGAAGGCCCTCGACTATGGCTACACCTTC.

DNA for the CDR3: TGTGCCAGCAGCTTAGCGCGGACAGGGGTCAGTGGCTACACCTTC. It is translated as CASSLARTGVSGYTF. The J gene is TRBJ1-2, the V gene TRBV7-9; TRBD1 aligns across 9 bases. Germline V gene sequence: CDR1 SEHNR, CDR2 FQNEAQ (reference sequence). V was pared by 0 bases and J by 7 bases, with 6 bases of the junction left unmatched. This CDR3 comprises 15 residues.

There are a few counts of this clone. The genes are TRBV5-4 and TRBJ2-5; TRBD1 aligns across 9 bases. V lost 4 bases to trimming and J lost 6 bases; unmatched junction nucleotides: 10. From germline, CDR1 is SGHNT and CDR2 YYREEE (reference sequence). The CDR3 totals 15 residues. The CDR3 DNA reads TGTGCCAGCAGCCCTTCATACAGGGGGCGAAAGACCCAGTACTTC. It translates to CASSPSYRGRKTQYF.

This clone appeared a few times. This chain joins TRBV7-3 and TRBJ1-1, with unresolved D. Per germline, CDR1 SGHTA and CDR2 FQGTGA. Trimming took 6 bases from V and 3 from J, leaving 11 bases between them. This CDR3 region has 13 residues. The CDR3 bases are TGTGCCAGCAGTCTCCTTTTTGACACTGAAGCTTTCTTT. Translation: CASSLLFDTEAFF.

This chain joins TRBV5-1 and TRBJ2-1; D gene ambiguous. This CDR3 has 13 amino acids. The V end lost 4 bases, the J end lost 1 base, and 6 bases lay between the germline ends. Germline V gene sequence: CDR1 SGHRS, CDR2 YFSETQ. CDR3 nucleotide sequence: TGCGCCAGCAGCCGTGAGTCCTACAATGAGCAGTTCTTC. Its translation: CASSRESYNEQFF.

The sample holds a few counts of this clone. The V gene is TRBV5-1, the J gene TRBJ2-5, with 8 bases aligning to TRBD1. The V and J ends lost 3 bases and 2 bases, in that order; junction bases with no gene match: 3. This CDR3 is built from 14 residues. The germline V gene encodes CDR1 SGHRS and CDR2 YFSETQ. The CDR3 is CASSSGQGQETQYF. CDR3 DNA sequence: TGCGCCAGCAGCTCCGGACAGGGACAAGAGACCCAGTACTTC.

This clone came up a few times. This chain uses TRBV7-2 with TRBJ2-2; the D gene is possibly TRBD2 (5 bases). The CDR3 has 15 residues. Germline V CDR1 and CDR2: SGHTA, FQGNSA. V lost 1 base and J lost 9, with 15 bases in between. The CDR3 protein is CASSLDRTPARELFF. The CDR3 DNA is TGTGCCAGCAGCTTAGATCGGACTCCGGCTCGGGAGCTGTTTTTT.

The rearrangement links TRBV7-3 to TRBJ1-1; 7 bases agree with TRBD1. V lost 4 bases, J lost 4 bases, and 12 bases stayed unmatched. Germline CDR1 and CDR2: SGHTA and FQGTGA. This CDR3 spans 16 amino acids. CDR3 in DNA: TGTGCCAGCAGCTCGGACAACCTGCAGGGGGGCACTGAAGCTTTCTTT. Translated, it gives CASSSDNLQGGTEAFF.

V usage is TRBV5-1 and J usage is TRBJ2-5; D is unclear. CDR1 and CDR2 from the germline V gene are SGHRS and YFSETQ. The V end lost 0 bases, the J end lost 5 bases, and 11 bases lay between the germline ends. The CDR3 loop spans 14 amino acids. The CDR3 DNA reads TGCGCCAGCAGCTTGGGCTACCCTACGGAGACCCAGTACTTC. Protein sequence: CASSLGYPTETQYF.

The genes are TRBV5-1 and TRBJ2-1; D might be TRBD1 (6 bases). This CDR3 spans 13 amino acids. Germline loops: CDR1 SGHRS, CDR2 YFSETQ. The V and J ends lost 0 bases and 10 bases respectively, with 11 bases between them. In DNA form, the CDR3 reads TGCGCCAGCAGCTTGGACAGGGAGAGGGAGCAGTTCTTC. Translation: CASSLDREREQFF.

This sequence joins TRBV9 and TRBJ2-2, with TRBD2 as a possible D gene (6 bases). V was cut by 4 bases and J by 8 bases, with 24 bases left in between. The CDR3 length is 17 residues. Looked up from germline, CDR1 is SGDLS and CDR2 is YYNGEE. CDR3 nucleotides: TGTGCCAGCAGCAGGGACTTCGACTCTGCCGGAGGGGGGGAGCTGTTTTTT. It specifies CASSRDFDSAGGGELFF.

In its sample, this clone was seen a few times. This chain connects TRBV7-9 to TRBJ2-7; D call uncertain. The CDR3 has 15 residues. V gave up 7 bases and J gave up 0 bases, with 16 bases separating them. Germline loops: CDR1 SEHNR, CDR2 FQNEAQ (reference sequence). The CDR3 bases are TGTGCCAGCACCCTAGGCGGTAAAAGCTCCTACGAGCAGTACTTC. Amino acids: CASTLGGKSSYEQYF. The complete variable domain, with remaining parts taken from reference TRBV7-9 and TRBJ2-7, reads DTGVSQNPRHKITKRGQNVTFRCDPISEHNRLYWYRQTLGQGPEFLTYFQNEAQLEKSRLLSDRFSAERPKGSFSTLEIQRTEQGDSAMYLCASTLGGKSSYEQYFGPGTRLTVT.